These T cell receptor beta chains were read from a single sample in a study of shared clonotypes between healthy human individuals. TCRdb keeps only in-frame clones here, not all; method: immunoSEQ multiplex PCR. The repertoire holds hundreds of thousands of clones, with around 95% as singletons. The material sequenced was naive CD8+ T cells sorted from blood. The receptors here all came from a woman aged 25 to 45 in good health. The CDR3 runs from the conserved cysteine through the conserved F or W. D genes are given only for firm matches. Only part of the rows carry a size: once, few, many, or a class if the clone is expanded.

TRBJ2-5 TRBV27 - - CASSFLGTPGETQYF TGTGCCAGCAGTTTTCTGGGGACTCCTGGGGAGACCCAGTACTTC
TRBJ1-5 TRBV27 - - CASSLRQANQPQHF TGTGCCAGCAGTTTAAGACAGGCCAATCAGCCCCAGCATTTT
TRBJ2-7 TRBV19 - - CASSIAASRGQYF TGTGCCAGTAGTATCGCGGCCAGCCGAGGGCAGTACTTC
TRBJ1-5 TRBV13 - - CASSSGTVNQPQHF TGTGCCAGCAGCTCCGGGACGGTTAATCAGCCCCAGCATTTT
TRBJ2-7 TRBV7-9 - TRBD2 CASSAPNLLASDYEQYF TGTGCCAGCAGCGCTCCGAACTTACTAGCGTCAGACTACGAGCAGTACTTC
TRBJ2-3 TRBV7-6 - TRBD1 CASSRFRGLTDTQYF TGTGCCAGCAGCCGTTTCAGGGGGTTGACAGATACGCAGTATTTT
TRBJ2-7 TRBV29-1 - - CSVEAMGEQYF TGCAGCGTTGAGGCGATGGGGGAGCAGTACTTC
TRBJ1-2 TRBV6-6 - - CASRPPEGYRVYGYTF TGTGCCAGCAGACCACCCGAGGGCTACAGGGTCTATGGCTACACCTTC
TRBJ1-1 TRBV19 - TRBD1 CASSIGQGIMNTEAFF TGTGCCAGTAGTATCGGACAGGGGATAATGAACACTGAAGCTTTCTTT
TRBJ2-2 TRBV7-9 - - CASSFTTGELFF TGTGCCAGCAGCTTCACCACCGGGGAGCTGTTTTTT
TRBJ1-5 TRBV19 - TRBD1 CASSETTGTGYSNQPQHF TGTGCCAGTAGCGAAACCACCGGGACAGGGTATAGCAATCAGCCCCAGCATTTT
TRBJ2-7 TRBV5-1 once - CASSLGGRLRYEQYF TGCGCCAGCAGCTTGGGTGGCAGGCTCAGGTACGAGCAGTACTTC
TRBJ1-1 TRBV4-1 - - CASSQAWDNMNTEAFF TGCGCCAGCAGCCAAGCTTGGGACAACATGAACACTGAAGCTTTCTTT
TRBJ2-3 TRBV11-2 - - CASSSSLGFDTQYF TGTGCCAGCAGCTCCAGTTTGGGCTTTGATACGCAGTATTTT
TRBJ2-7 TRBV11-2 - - CASSWGLAYEQYF TGTGCCAGCAGCTGGGGACTTGCCTACGAGCAGTACTTC
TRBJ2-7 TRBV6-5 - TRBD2 CASTQRGGEQYF TGTGCCAGCACCCAGCGGGGGGGAGAGCAGTACTTC
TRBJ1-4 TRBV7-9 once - CASSLKAGEKLFF TGTGCCAGCAGCTTAAAGGCAGGTGAAAAACTGTTTTTT
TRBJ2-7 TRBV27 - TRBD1 CASSIRQGSYEQYF TGTGCCAGCAGTATTAGACAGGGTAGCTACGAGCAGTACTTC
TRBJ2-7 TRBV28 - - CASSLVGTTYEQYF TGTGCCAGCAGTTTGGTGGGGACGACCTACGAGCAGTACTTC
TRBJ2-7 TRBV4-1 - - CASSQGREAAGYEQYF TGCGCCAGCAGCCAAGGCCGAGAGGCAGCCGGATACGAGCAGTACTTC
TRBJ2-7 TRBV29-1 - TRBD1 CSVVMTGSAYEQYF TGCAGCGTTGTCATGACAGGGTCCGCCTACGAGCAGTACTTC
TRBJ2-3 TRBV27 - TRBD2 CASSPGTSGFYTQYF TGTGCCAGCAGCCCCGGGACTAGCGGGTTTTATACGCAGTATTTT
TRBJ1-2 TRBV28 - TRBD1 CASSFGRGRGYGYTF TGTGCCAGCAGTTTCGGCAGGGGGCGCGGCTATGGCTACACCTTC
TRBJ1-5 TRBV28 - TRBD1 CASSLTGGNQPQHF TGTGCCAGCAGTCTTACAGGGGGCAATCAGCCCCAGCATTTT
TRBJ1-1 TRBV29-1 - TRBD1 CSVDDLPGQVRPEAFF TGCAGCGTTGATGATCTCCCGGGACAGGTAAGGCCTGAAGCTTTCTTT
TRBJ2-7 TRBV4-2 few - CASSQENGSFDEQYF TGTGCCAGCAGCCAAGAGAACGGGAGTTTTGACGAGCAGTACTTC
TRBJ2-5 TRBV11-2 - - CASSPRTGRETQYF TGTGCCAGCAGCCCCAGGACGGGAAGGGAGACCCAGTACTTC
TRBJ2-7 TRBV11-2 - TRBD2 CASRPGLAYEQYF TGTGCCAGCAGGCCGGGACTAGCCTACGAGCAGTACTTC
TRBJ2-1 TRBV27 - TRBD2 CASRLRLAGSYNEQFF TGTGCCAGCAGGCTTAGACTAGCGGGATCCTACAATGAGCAGTTCTTC
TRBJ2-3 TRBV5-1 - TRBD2 CASSWEGTRDSNTDTQYF TGCGCCAGCAGCTGGGAGGGGACCCGGGACTCGAACACAGATACGCAGTATTTT
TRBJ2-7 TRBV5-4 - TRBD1 CASSLLPRDRGPYEQYF TGTGCCAGCAGCTTGCTGCCCCGGGACAGGGGCCCCTACGAGCAGTACTTC
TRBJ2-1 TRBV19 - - CASNKDREGYNEQFF TGTGCCAGTAACAAGGACAGGGAGGGATACAATGAGCAGTTCTTC
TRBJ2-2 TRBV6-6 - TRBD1 CASSYGTANTGELFF TGTGCCAGCAGTTACGGGACAGCGAACACCGGGGAGCTGTTTTTT
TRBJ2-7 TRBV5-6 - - CASSLTGSHYEQYF TGTGCCAGCAGCTTGACCGGCTCCCACTACGAGCAGTACTTC
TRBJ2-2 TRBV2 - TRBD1 CASGTGGNGELFF TGTGCTTCCGGCACAGGGGGCAACGGGGAGCTGTTTTTT
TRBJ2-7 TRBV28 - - CASSTLGFQHEQYF TGTGCCAGCTCCACTTTAGGGTTCCAGCACGAGCAGTACTTC
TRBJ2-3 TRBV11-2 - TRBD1 CASSLAPGQGRSTDTQYF TGTGCCAGCAGCTTAGCCCCCGGACAGGGCAGATCCACAGATACGCAGTATTTT
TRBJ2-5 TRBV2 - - CASSESEGWETQYF TGTGCCAGCAGTGAATCCGAGGGTTGGGAGACCCAGTACTTC
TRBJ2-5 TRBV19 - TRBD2 CASSMWGRAGETQYF TGTGCCAGTAGTATGTGGGGGAGGGCGGGAGAGACCCAGTACTTC
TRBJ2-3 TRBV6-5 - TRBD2 CASAERGATDTQYF TGTGCCAGCGCTGAGCGGGGAGCCACAGATACGCAGTATTTT
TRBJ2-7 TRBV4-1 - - CASSQGGLGEQYF TGCGCCAGCAGCCAGGGCGGACTTGGCGAGCAGTACTTC
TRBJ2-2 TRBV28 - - CASSLRTGELFF TGTGCCAGCAGTTTGCGGACCGGGGAGCTGTTTTTT
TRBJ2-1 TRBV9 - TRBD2 CASSGGLEQFF TGTGCCAGCAGCGGGGGACTAGAGCAGTTCTTC
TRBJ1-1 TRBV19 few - CASSIWAGENTEAFF TGTGCCAGTAGTATATGGGCAGGGGAAAACACTGAAGCTTTCTTT
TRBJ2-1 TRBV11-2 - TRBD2 CASSLLAGEVDEQFF TGTGCCAGCAGCTTATTAGCGGGAGAGGTCGATGAGCAGTTCTTC